These 10 T cell receptor beta chains share one sample of origin, sequenced in a study of T cell changes during pregnancy in multiple sclerosis. Assay used: immunoSEQ multiplex PCR; TCRdb lists only in-frame clones, some missing. The sample includes tens of thousands of clones, roughly 91% of them seen just once. The sample here was CD4+ T cells from peripheral blood mononuclear cells, taken in the first trimester of pregnancy. The receptors derive from a female donor with multiple sclerosis, enrolled in a pregnancy study.

This clone appeared once. The chain recombines TRBV29-1 with TRBJ1-2; D is undetermined. The length of the CDR3 is 12 residues. Trimming cost V 5 bases and J 1 base, with 8 bases left between them. CDR1 SQVTM and CDR2 ANQGSEA come from the germline V gene. CDR3 residues: CSVRGSNYGYTF. The CDR3 bases are TGCAGCGTTCGAGGGAGTAACTATGGCTACACCTTC.

As DNA, the CDR3 is TGTGCCAGTAGAAAGTCGGGGGGCAACCTATCTGGCTACACCTTC. This gives the protein CASRKSGGNLSGYTF. The genes are TRBV19 and TRBJ1-2; D is perhaps TRBD1 (6 bases). Germline CDR1 LNHDA, CDR2 SQIVND (reference sequence). V lost 6 bases, J lost 7 bases, and 21 bases lay in between. The CDR3 extends over 15 amino acids.

This clone was observed once. The chain is built from TRBV19 and TRBJ1-4, with 7 positions matching TRBD1. Looked up from germline, CDR1 is LNHDA and CDR2 is SQIVND (reference sequence). The CDR3 totals 16 residues. V shed 5 bases and J 8 bases; nucleotides not matched to a gene: 14. In DNA form, the CDR3 reads TGTGCCAGTAGTCCCCACCCGACAGGGCGGGACGAAAAACTGTTTTTT. It translates to CASSPHPTGRDEKLFF. The variable domain in full, with the rest retrieved from reference TRBV19 and TRBJ1-4, is DGGITQSPKYLFRKEGQNVTLSCEQNLNHDAMYWYRQDPGQGLRLIYYSQIVNDFQKGDIAEGYSVSREKKESFPLTVTSAQKNPTAFYLCASSPHPTGRDEKLFFGSGTQLSVL.

The chain links TRBV7-2 to TRBJ2-3; 13 nucleotides match TRBD2. This CDR3 is 15 amino acids long. V dropped 6 bases and J dropped 3; count of bases not matched to a gene: 3. From germline, CDR1 is SGHTA and CDR2 FQGNSA. The CDR3 region is CASRSTSGRTDTQYF. The DNA for the CDR3 is TGTGCCAGCAGATCGACTAGCGGGAGGACAGATACGCAGTATTTT.

This clone showed up just once. The chain links TRBV2 to TRBJ2-5, with a possible D match to TRBD1 (6 bases). This CDR3 has 14 amino acids. Trimming removed 5 bases from V and 2 bases from J, with 12 bases in between. Per germline, CDR1 SNHLY and CDR2 FYNNEI. The CDR3, as DNA: TGTGCCAGCAGTCTAGACAGGCTGCAAGAGACCCAGTACTTC. Translating gives CASSLDRLQETQYF.

J is TRBJ1-5 and V is TRBV19; D is undetermined. Germline V gene data show CDR1 as LNHDA and CDR2 as SQIVND (reference sequence). With 2 bases removed from V and 1 base from J, the gap between germline ends came to 6 bases. This CDR3 is built from 14 residues. The CDR3 DNA reads as TGTGCCAGTAGTATATTCGGGAGCAATCAGCCCCAGCATTTT. It is translated as CASSIFGSNQPQHF.

This chain links TRBV2 with TRBJ2-7, with D unclear. V was shortened by 3 bases and J by 3 bases, with 6 bases between the two germline ends. From germline, CDR1 is SNHLY and CDR2 FYNNEI. This CDR3 region has 12 residues. CDR3 sequence: CASSDMFYEQYF. The DNA for the CDR3 is TGTGCCAGCAGTGACATGTTCTACGAGCAGTACTTC.

The genes are TRBV14 and TRBJ2-5, with 7 bases fitting TRBD2. The CDR3 has 14 amino acids. Germline V lookup: CDR1 SGHDN, CDR2 FVKESK. V lost 4 bases and J lost 4; bases outside the gene matches: 6. The CDR3: CASSPSTSPETQYF. The CDR3 DNA reads as TGTGCCAGCAGCCCCTCGACTAGCCCAGAGACCCAGTACTTC.

This chain uses TRBV30 with TRBJ1-2; possible D gene TRBD1, 5 bases. Per the germline V gene, CDR1 is GTSNPN and CDR2 is SVGIG (reference sequence). V lost 4 bases to trimming and J lost 7 bases, with 13 bases between them. The length of the CDR3 is 12 residues. The chain's CDR3 is CAWTGGLSGYTF. Here the CDR3 DNA reads TGTGCCTGGACGGGGGGATTGAGTGGCTACACCTTC.

The chain has TRBV5-4 and TRBJ2-5, with D perhaps matching TRBD2 (5 bases). The CDR3 extends over 13 amino acids. Trimming stripped 2 bases from V and 2 bases from J, with 7 bases between. Per the germline V gene, CDR1 is SGHNT and CDR2 is YYREEE (reference sequence). Here the CDR3 reads CASSFPGQETQYF. In DNA, the CDR3 is TGTGCCAGCAGCTTCCCGGGACAAGAGACCCAGTACTTC.